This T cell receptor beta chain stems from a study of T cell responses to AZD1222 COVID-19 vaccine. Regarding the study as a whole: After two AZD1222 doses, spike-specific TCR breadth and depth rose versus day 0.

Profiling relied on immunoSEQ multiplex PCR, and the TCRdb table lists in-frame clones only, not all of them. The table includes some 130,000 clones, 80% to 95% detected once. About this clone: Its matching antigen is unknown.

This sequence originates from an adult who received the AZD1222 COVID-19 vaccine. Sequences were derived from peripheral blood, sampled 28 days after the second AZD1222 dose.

In DNA form, the CDR3 reads TGCGCCAGCAGCTTGGCAGGGGGACCAAACACTGAAGCTTTCTTT. This codes for CASSLAGGPNTEAFF. This sequence joins TRBV5-1 and TRBJ1-1, with 7 bases lining up with TRBD1. The germline V gene encodes CDR1 SGHRS and CDR2 YFSETQ. The ends lost 0 bases at V and 2 bases at J; junction bases unmatched: 4. The length of the CDR3 is 15 residues. The full variable domain, with the rest looked up from reference TRBV5-1 and TRBJ1-1, is KAGVTQTPRYLIKTRGQQVTLSCSPISGHRSVSWYQQTPGQGLQFLFEYFSETQRNKGNFPGRFSGRQFSNSRSEMNVSTLELGDSALYLCASSLAGGPNTEAFFGQGTRLTVV.